The rows below give T cell receptor beta chains drawn from one sample of a study of T cells and copy number aberrations in small-cell lung cancer. TCRdb's copy holds only in-frame clones and misses some; the assay was immunoSEQ multiplex PCR. The table has around 6,100 clones, around 76% seen once. Sequences were obtained from normal tissue next to the tumor. The receptor source for this set is a woman aged 70 to 79 with small cell lung cancer. Some clones in this sample may be carry-over from other donors' samples. Each CDR3 is given with its conserved first and last residue.

j_call | v_call | cdr3_aa
TRBJ2-2 | TRBV5-1 | CASSLRTGWTGELFF
TRBJ2-1 | TRBV5-1 | CASSFDTRLNEQFF
TRBJ1-1 | TRBV25-1 | CASSESTGFRNTEAFF
TRBJ2-1 | TRBV30 | CAWSRTNEQFF
TRBJ2-1 | TRBV4-2 | CASSQAFQREGYNEQFF
TRBJ1-1 | TRBV29-1 | CSGRSGTIRTEAFF
TRBJ2-1 | TRBV9 | CASSVEAGNEQFF
TRBJ2-2 | TRBV5-5 | CASSFTGNTGELFF
TRBJ2-1 | TRBV9 | CASSVAGQGDEQFF
TRBJ2-5 | TRBV7-2 | CASSWTSGITETQYF
TRBJ2-3 | TRBV4-1 | CASSHQAGHSTDTQYF
TRBJ2-7 | TRBV9 | CASSESLGGTYEQYF
TRBJ2-1 | TRBV7-3 | CASSLAGGLPFF
TRBJ2-7 | TRBV29-1 | CSVVTTGGSYEQYF
TRBJ2-7 | TRBV4-3 | CASSQEHTSVPYEQYF
TRBJ2-7 | TRBV18 | CVSSPQAEQYF
TRBJ1-4 | TRBV6-1 | CASSIQGGYEKLFF
TRBJ2-3 | TRBV4-2 | CASSQGDRARDTQYF
TRBJ2-5 | TRBV19 | CASSINPGGETQYF
TRBJ2-1 | TRBV5-4 | CASSGGLAGHNEQFF
TRBJ2-7 | TRBV2 | CASSADRSSYEQYF
TRBJ2-6 | TRBV11-1 | CASSLPRGDRTF
TRBJ2-3 | TRBV2 | CASSVFPSADTQYF
TRBJ2-3 | TRBV7-9 | CASSVRAGESTDTQYF
TRBJ2-5 | TRBV29-1 | CSVEGQETQYF
TRBJ1-1 | TRBV6-6 | CASSYRTGRAEAFF
TRBJ1-2 | TRBV7-9 | CASSWTGEMEGYTF
TRBJ1-4 | TRBV2 | CASSPYRVNEKLFF
TRBJ1-2 | TRBV6-1 | CASRDDRWDSYGYTF
TRBJ2-7 | TRBV28 | CASSSDRWGYEQYF
TRBJ2-3 | TRBV6-5 | CASSYHRGMGTDTQYF
TRBJ2-2 | TRBV6-1 | CASSDAQGGTGELFF
TRBJ2-3 | TRBV2 | CASRIGRSTDTQYF
TRBJ2-5 | TRBV10-2 | CASSEVGSQETQYF
TRBJ2-1 | TRBV6-6 | CASSYRGGDHEQFF